This paragraph covers one TCR beta chain sequence. Antigen unknown. This specimen comes from a study of T cell responses to AZD1222 COVID-19 vaccine. Data came from immunoSEQ multiplex PCR; TCRdb stores just in-frame clones and leaves some out. This table holds about 150,000 clones, 85% to 95% found once. Study conclusions and caveats: CD4 TCRs linked to vaccination spanned spike, dominating at 160-218 and 743-854.

The receptor comes from an adult who received the AZD1222 COVID-19 vaccine. Sequenced here: peripheral blood, sampled 28 days after the second AZD1222 dose.

CDR3 nucleotide sequence: TGTGCCAGCAGCCTTGGGTATGGCTACACCTTC. Its translation is CASSLGYGYTF. The chain recombines TRBV11-2 with TRBJ1-2; D gene uncertain. The length of the CDR3 is 11 residues. V gave up 5 bases and J gave up 5 bases, with 6 bases separating them. Germline V CDR1 and CDR2: SGHAT, FQNNGV.